This TCR beta chain derives from a study of blood T cell repertoires in COVID-19. On the study more broadly: Spain, Italy and the United States supplied samples that represented acute and convalescent COVID-19.

This CDR3 has 15 residues. In the original workflow: Nucleated cell number was recorded as an estimate derived from reference gene primer amplification. The data were produced by immunoSEQ multiplex PCR, yet TCRdb's version contains in-frame clones alone and is incomplete. The D gene and trimming were derived from the DNA, and the V and J assignments and clone size from that table. The sample holds over 100,000 clones; 70% to 90% are singletons and the top ten take roughly 1.4%. This TCR was recovered from a man aged 35-49 years with acute or convalescent COVID-19. The material sequenced was peripheral blood. The V gene is TRBV1, the J gene TRBJ2-7; TRBD1 reflects the table's D call only, with no check against the DNA. TRBV1 is shown as a pseudogene. The CDR3, as DNA: TGCACCAGCTCCCTGGTAGGGGTTGATCCCTACGAGCAGTACTTC. Its protein product is CTSSLVGVDPYEQYF.